This TCR beta chain was sequenced during a study of vaccination and CD4 T cells after COVID-19. Study-wide context: Post-COVID draws followed diagnosis by a median around 95 days (range 35 to 161). Overlapping SARS-CoV-2, HCoV-NL63, HCoV-OC43 and HCoV-229E spike peptides stimulated the cells. Cultures acting as controls obtained a CEFX pool, an HIV-1 Nef pool, or no peptide. Regarding the study as a whole: There was no significant change from roughly 21 to 40 median reactive clonotypes.

The germline V and J ends were trimmed by 2 bases and 2 bases, with 9 bases remaining between them. Germline CDR1 ENHRY, CDR2 SYGVKD. The CDR3 spans 14 residues. Treatment indicated: approximately nine-day PBMC culture with coronavirus spike peptide pools or control peptides (ViraFEST assay). Pre-COVID-19 pandemic sampling (2011-2018) yielded the unexposed donor's CD4+ T cells. The study sequenced cultured CD4+ T cell DNA using the Oncomine TCR Beta short-read assay. Genomic DNA was isolated from CD4+ T cells that had been cultured. TCRdb reprocessed the PCR reads with MiXCR, giving one entry per CDR3 protein. The data show about 11,000 distinct CDR3 sequences, 28% seen once. This clonotype was seen more than once but under ten times. The antigen remains undetermined.

The material sequenced was CD4+ T cells from blood, cultured in vitro. This TCR derives from a human donor in good health. The chain carries TRBV10-3 and TRBJ1-1, with TRBD1 as a possible D gene (6 bases). CDR3 DNA: TGTGCCATCAGTGAGGGGGGGGGCAACACTGAAGCTTTCTTT. The encoded protein is CAISEGGGNTEAFF.